The clone carrying this T cell receptor beta chain was counted only a few times. Antigen specificity is unknown. TCRdb re-called the RT-PCR reads with MiXCR, one entry per CDR3 protein. The table has about 500,000 distinct CDR3 sequences, about 15% seen once; the top ten hold about 3%. The data originate from a study of response to subunit inactivated influenza vaccine. Study-wide points: The authors suggested that every seasonal influenza vaccination recruits few new T cells.

V shed 2 bases, J shed 0 bases, and the junction held 12 bases outside the gene matches. Germline lookup yields CDR1 MGHRA and CDR2 YSYEKL. The CDR3 is 20 amino acids. The sequenced sample was CD4+ T cells sorted from PBMCs, obtained less than 25 months after vaccination. The sequence was collected from a man aged 50 to 69 who received an inactivated influenza vaccine. V usage is TRBV4-1 and J usage is TRBJ2-4; 11 bases agree with TRBD2. CDR3 residues: CASSQNDLRLAGLAKNIQYF. The CDR3, as DNA: TGCGCCAGCAGCCAAAACGACCTCCGACTAGCGGGGTTAGCCAAAAACATTCAGTACTTC.